The 18 T cell receptor beta chains listed next were all sequenced from one sample in a study of beta chain features in type 1 diabetes. Reverse transcription of all isolated RNA meant that expressed TCRB transcripts were sequenced. The data were produced by immunoSEQ multiplex PCR, yet TCRdb's version contains in-frame clones alone and is incomplete. The data contain roughly 120,000 clones, approximately 39% of them singletons. The specimen was stem cell memory CD4+ T cells from blood. The origin of the receptors is a woman aged 18-30 years in good health.

The J gene is TRBJ1-1, the V gene TRBV18, with TRBD1 as a possible D gene (5 bases). Per the germline V gene, CDR1 is KGHSH and CDR2 is LQKENI. This CDR3 is 16 amino acids long. Trimming took off 2 bases at V and 1 base at J, with 14 bases between the two ends. CDR3 coding DNA: TGTGCCAGCTCACCAGTGAAGGCAGGGTCGAACACTGAAGCTTTCTTT. It encodes CASSPVKAGSNTEAFF.

J is TRBJ1-1 and V is TRBV5-1, with TRBD1 matching over 9 bases. There are 15 residues in the CDR3. Germline CDR1 and CDR2: SGHRS and YFSETQ. Trimming took 4 bases from V and 1 from J; bases not matched to a gene: 5. The CDR3 DNA reads TGCGCCAGCAGCGTCACGGGACAGGGGAACACTGAAGCTTTCTTT. It codes for CASSVTGQGNTEAFF.

The J gene is TRBJ2-5, the V gene TRBV7-2; weak D call: TRBD1 (6 bases). The CDR3 loop spans 15 amino acids. From germline, CDR1 is SGHTA and CDR2 FQGNSA. V dropped 0 bases and J dropped 5 bases, with 13 bases sitting between them. This CDR3 is CASSLAGASGETQYF. As DNA, the CDR3 is TGTGCCAGCAGCTTAGCGGGGGCGAGTGGGGAGACCCAGTACTTC.

The chain joins TRBV2 to TRBJ1-5, with 7 bases matching TRBD1. The CDR3 has 15 amino acids. J gave up 2 bases and V 7 bases, and 8 bases lay outside the gene matches. Germline V gene sequence: CDR1 SNHLY, CDR2 FYNNEI. As DNA, the CDR3 is TGTGCCAGCACTAGAGAGGGGGCAGGCAATCAGCCCCAGCATTTT. Amino acids: CASTREGAGNQPQHF.

V is TRBV5-1 and J is TRBJ2-2, with 9 bases identical to TRBD1. CDR1 SGHRS and CDR2 YFSETQ come from the germline V gene. The CDR3 covers 15 residues. V lost 4 bases, J lost 6 bases, and 7 bases stayed unmatched. The DNA for the CDR3 is TGCGCCAGCAGCCAGGACAGGGGACCCGCCGGGGAGCTGTTTTTT. Its translation: CASSQDRGPAGELFF.

This clone was detected a few times. The V gene is TRBV4-3, the J gene TRBJ1-3; D not certain. The CDR3 totals 15 residues. Germline CDR1 LGHNA, CDR2 YSLEER. Trimming took 4 bases from V and 1 from J, leaving 11 bases between them. The CDR3 DNA is TGCGCCAGCAGCCCTCGCGGAGATTCTGGAAACACCATATATTTT. This gives the protein CASSPRGDSGNTIYF.

The gene calls are TRBV11-3 and TRBJ2-2; tentatively, D is TRBD2 (5 bases). The CDR3 consists of 15 residues. Germline values: CDR1 SGHNT, CDR2 YENEEA. Trimming stripped 1 base from V and 6 bases from J, with 12 bases between. DNA of the CDR3: TGTGCCAGCAGCTTAGGGACTCCACTTCCCGGGGAGCTGTTTTTT. It codes for CASSLGTPLPGELFF.

This clone was observed a few times. A read error may account for a junction end that differs from germline. V usage is TRBV7-7 and J usage is TRBJ2-5, with 8 bases identical to TRBD1. CDR3 length: 13 residues. Germline V gives CDR1 SSHAT, CDR2 FNYEAQ (reference sequence). Written as DNA, the CDR3 is TGTGCTAGCAGCGCGGACAGGGCTGAGACCCAGTACTTC. Amino acids: CASSADRAETQYF.

There are many counts of this clone. The chain carries TRBV29-1 and TRBJ1-1; D remains unclear. The CDR3 spans 10 residues. Germline V CDR1 and CDR2: SQVTM, ANQGSEA. Trimming pared 7 bases from V and 11 bases from J, leaving 14 bases between. CDR3 DNA: TGCAGCGCTGTCAACCCAGGCGCTTTCTTT. Amino acids: CSAVNPGAFF.

The chain carries TRBV14 and TRBJ1-2, with 8 positions matching TRBD1. V dropped 4 bases and J dropped 2; count of bases not matched to a gene: 6. Germline V lookup: CDR1 SGHDN, CDR2 FVKESK. The length of the CDR3 is 15 residues. The CDR3 DNA sequence: TGTGCCAGCAGCCCTCGACAGGGGAGGAACTATGGCTACACCTTC. Its translation: CASSPRQGRNYGYTF.

A few counts support this clone. The same CDR3 also results from other DNA sequences found in this sample. The chain combines TRBV6-5 with TRBJ1-2; tentative D call: TRBD1 (5 bases). V was clipped by 2 bases and J by 2 bases, with 9 bases between them. Per germline, CDR1 MNHEY and CDR2 SVGAGI. This CDR3 contains 14 residues. CDR3 residues: CASSYTGLNYGYTF. The CDR3, as DNA: TGTGCCAGCAGTTACACGGGACTCAACTATGGCTACACCTTC.

This clone was recorded a few times. This sequence joins TRBV6-5 and TRBJ2-7, with D possibly TRBD1 on 6 matching bases. CDR1 and CDR2 from the germline V gene are MNHEY and SVGAGI. The CDR3 is 15 residues long. Trimming took off 2 bases at V and 1 base at J, with 12 bases between the two ends. The CDR3 region has the DNA TGTGCCAGCAGTTACACTTCAGGGGAATCCTACGAGCAGTACTTC. This sequence encodes CASSYTSGESYEQYF.

The gene calls are TRBV9 and TRBJ2-1; 8 bases fit TRBD2. This CDR3 comprises 17 residues. After removal of 3 bases from V and 7 bases from J, the junction contained 15 bases not matched to a gene. CDR1 and CDR2 from the germline V gene are SGDLS and YYNGEE. In DNA, the CDR3 is TGTGCCAGCAGCGAAGGACTAGCTTTGAAATCTAGGAATGAGCAGTTCTTC. As protein: CASSEGLALKSRNEQFF.

There are a few counts of this clone. The rearrangement links TRBV7-3 to TRBJ1-5; unclear D gene. The CDR3 runs to 15 residues. V was clipped by 1 base and J by 0 bases, with 7 bases between them. Germline values: CDR1 SGHTA, CDR2 FQGTGA. The CDR3 region has the DNA TGTGCCAGCAGCTTAATCGCCGGTAGCAATCAGCCCCAGCATTTT. It specifies CASSLIAGSNQPQHF.

J is TRBJ1-2 and V is TRBV11-2, with a possible D match to TRBD1 (5 bases). Germline assignment: CDR1 SGHAT and CDR2 FQNNGV. Trimming shortened V by 5 bases and J by 3 bases, and 25 bases separated the two germline ends. CDR3 length: 18 amino acids. The CDR3 sequence: CASSPIRHRGGEDYGYTF. CDR3 DNA sequence: TGTGCCAGCAGCCCGATTCGTCATAGGGGAGGGGAGGACTATGGCTACACCTTC.

This chain links TRBV4-1 with TRBJ2-2, with 7 bases fitting TRBD2. The CDR3 length is 17 residues. Germline V gives CDR1 MGHRA, CDR2 YSYEKL. V shed 3 bases and J 2 bases; nucleotides not matched to a gene: 9. CDR3 nucleotides: TGCGCCAGCAGCCAGAGGGGCGGGAGTGGAAACACCGGGGAGCTGTTTTTT. Protein product: CASSQRGGSGNTGELFF.

This clone was counted between two and nine times. The chain has TRBV28 and TRBJ2-3; 7 bases map to TRBD2. The CDR3 spans 15 residues. Germline V CDR1 and CDR2: MDHEN, SYDVKM. V trimming: 7 bases; J trimming: 6 bases; junction bases outside the gene matches: 13. The CDR3 coding sequence is TGTGCCAGCAATTCCTACCGGGACTACAGGGATACGCAGTATTTT. Its translation: CASNSYRDYRDTQYF.

A few counts support this clone. This sequence joins TRBV2 and TRBJ2-1, with D tentatively TRBD2 (6 bases). Between the trimmed V and J ends, which lost 7 bases and 5 bases, there was a span of 9 bases. This CDR3 has 12 amino acids. CDR1 SNHLY and CDR2 FYNNEI come from the germline V gene. CDR3 loop: CASTRENNEQFF. The CDR3 DNA is TGTGCCAGCACGCGGGAAAACAATGAGCAGTTCTTC.